A single sample gave rise to the 14 T cell receptor beta chains below, sequenced in a study of CXCR3-negative and CXCR3-positive naive CD8 T cells. TRB cDNA libraries were made by UMI-labeled 5' RACE. From its re-call of the 5' RACE reads, TCRdb lists each CDR3 protein once, without DNA. This sample's clone table lists fewer than 50,000 distinct CDR3 sequences. The sample was naive CXCR3- CD8+ T cells from blood. Stated subset: CD45RO-CCR7+CD27+CD95- naive CD8+ T cells lacking CXCR3 (TNR3-). These receptors were collected from a human donor in good health. Some clones in this sample may be carry-over from other donors' samples.

V is TRBV29-1 and J is TRBJ2-5; the D call from TCRdb, TRBD1, cannot be confirmed without DNA. Per the germline V gene, CDR1 is SQVTM and CDR2 is ANQGSEA. This CDR3 region has 13 residues. The CDR3 loop reads CSAEDAGGETQYF.

The CDR3 here is CASSLGASFGQFF. The J gene is TRBJ2-1, the V gene TRBV13. This CDR3 has 13 amino acids. Germline V gene data show CDR1 as PRHDT and CDR2 as FYEKMQ (reference sequence).

This chain connects TRBV28 to TRBJ2-2. The germline V gene has CDR1 MDHEN and CDR2 SYDVKM. This CDR3 comprises 13 residues. CDR3 residues: CASSQTNTGELFF.

The chain carries TRBV19 and TRBJ1-4; TCRdb names TRBD1, which stays unverified in the absence of DNA. The CDR3 has 16 residues. Germline lookup yields CDR1 LNHDA and CDR2 SQIVND (reference sequence). The CDR3 sequence is CASSVYRGMLGEKLFF.

V usage is TRBV27 and J usage is TRBJ1-1; the D call of TRBD1 rests on TCRdb alone, since no DNA is present to check it. CDR3 size: 14 residues. The germline V gene encodes CDR1 MNHEY and CDR2 SMNVEV (reference sequence). The CDR3 loop is CASSSSGVWTEAFF.

The chain is built from TRBV14 and TRBJ1-2; TCRdb's D gene call, TRBD1, goes unchecked for lack of DNA. The CDR3 covers 14 residues. Germline lookup yields CDR1 SGHDN and CDR2 FVKESK. CDR3 protein: CASSGQGADYGYTF.

CDR3 sequence: CASRTHKISTDTQYF. V and J are TRBV12-2 and TRBJ2-3. TRBV12-2 is a pseudogene locus. This CDR3 spans 15 amino acids.

The CDR3 is CASSDRDYSYEQYF. The rearrangement joins TRBV5-1 to TRBJ2-7; TCRdb selects TRBD2, and the lack of DNA leaves this call unchecked. Germline V gene lookup returns CDR1 SGHRS and CDR2 YFSETQ. The CDR3 is 14 residues long.

This clonotype is labeled medium-sized based on frequency. The genes are TRBV20-1 and TRBJ2-1; with no DNA, the TCRdb D assignment of TRBD1 cannot be verified. This CDR3 is 16 amino acids long. Germline V gene data show CDR1 as DFQATT and CDR2 as SNEGSKA (reference sequence). CDR3: CSARPPGLSSYNEQFF.

This chain uses TRBV5-5 with TRBJ2-7; absent DNA, TCRdb's TRBD2 call cannot be checked. CDR3 size: 15 residues. From germline, CDR1 is SGHKS and CDR2 YYEKEE (reference sequence). CDR3 sequence: CASSLAGQRAYEQYF.

This chain joins TRBV12-3 or TRBV12-4 and TRBJ2-1; the D gene TCRdb calls, TRBD1, cannot be checked with no DNA. CDR3 length equals 15 residues. CDR3: CASSFGGAIYNEQFF.

The genes are TRBV4-2 and TRBJ2-1; TCRdb calls TRBD2, which cannot be checked without DNA. The CDR3 sequence is 17 residues long. The germline CDR1 and CDR2 sequences are LGHNA and YNFKEQ. The CDR3 protein is CASSPRLAGHSYNEQFF.

The chain's CDR3 is CASSYPGTGGPDTQYF. This chain connects TRBV6-6 to TRBJ2-3; the TCRdb D gene call, TRBD1, has no DNA to confirm it. Looked up from germline, CDR1 is MNHNY and CDR2 is SVGAGI (reference sequence). CDR3 length: 16 residues.

The CDR3 sequence: CASSRTTGAASSPLHF. The chain couples TRBV7-9 to TRBJ1-6; TCRdb reports TRBD1, a call that lacks DNA to check it against. CDR1 SEHNR and CDR2 FQNEAQ come from the germline V gene (reference sequence). This CDR3 spans 16 amino acids.